Ten or more counts support the clone carrying this T cell receptor (beta chain). Its target is not known. CDR3 length equals 17 residues. The V gene's germline CDR1 is DFQATT and CDR2 SNEGSKA (reference sequence). Germline trimming cut 1 base from V and 5 bases from J; bases unmatched to any gene: 15. This sample was included in a study of regulatory T cells in long-lasting Graves disease. Both iRepertoire HTBI primers and Arm-PCR of CDR3 regions were used to build the TCR beta libraries. Via MiXCR, TCRdb re-called the multiplex PCR reads, giving one row per CDR3 protein. The sample holds some 420,000 distinct CDR3 sequences, around a fifth seen once. Whole-study results and caveats: TRBV28, TRBJ1-2 and TRBJ2-5 were favored in persistent disease.

Time point specified: persistent/refractory GD, antithyroid drugs over 5 years with positive TRAb. The TCR library used RNA extracted from PBMCs. The origin of this receptor is a female donor with Graves disease. The specimen comprised peripheral blood mononuclear cells (PBMCs), sampled when the disease was refractory, from a patient treated with antithyroid drugs. This chain connects TRBV20-1 to TRBJ2-5, with 8 nucleotides matching TRBD2. The CDR3 region is CSARAPTPTTSDETQYF. DNA of the CDR3: TGCAGTGCTAGAGCCCCCACTCCGACGACTAGCGACGAGACCCAGTACTTC.